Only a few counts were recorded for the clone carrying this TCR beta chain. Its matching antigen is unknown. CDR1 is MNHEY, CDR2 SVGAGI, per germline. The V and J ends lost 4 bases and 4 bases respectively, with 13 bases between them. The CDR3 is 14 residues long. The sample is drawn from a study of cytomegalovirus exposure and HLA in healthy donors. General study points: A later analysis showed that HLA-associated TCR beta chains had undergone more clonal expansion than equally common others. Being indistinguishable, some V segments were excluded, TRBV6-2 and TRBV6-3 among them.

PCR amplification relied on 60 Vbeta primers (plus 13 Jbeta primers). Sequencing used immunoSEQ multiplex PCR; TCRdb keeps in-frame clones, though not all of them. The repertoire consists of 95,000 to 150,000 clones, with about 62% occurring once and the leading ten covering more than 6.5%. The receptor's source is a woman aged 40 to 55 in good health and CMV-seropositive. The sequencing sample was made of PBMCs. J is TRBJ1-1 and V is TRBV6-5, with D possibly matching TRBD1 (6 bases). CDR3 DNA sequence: TGTGCCAGCAGTTGGACAGTTGAGAGCACTGAAGCTTTCTTT. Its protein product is CASSWTVESTEAFF.